Sequencing of this T cell receptor beta chain was carried out in a study of blood T cell repertoires in COVID-19. Whole-study context: Collection of acute and convalescent COVID-19 samples took place in the United States, Italy and Spain.

With 6 bases removed from V and 0 bases from J, the gap between germline ends came to 7 bases. From germline, CDR1 is LNHDA and CDR2 SQIVND (reference sequence). The CDR3 runs 13 residues. Per the original methods: Counts of nucleated cells, estimated from reference gene primer amplification, were obtained. The assay was immunoSEQ multiplex PCR, and TCRdb's table has in-frame clones only and misses some. The DNA was the basis for D and trimming; V, J and clone size are from that table. The sample holds 180,000 or so clones, 75% to 90% seen once. The age range of participants was 18 to 89 years, with residence in approximately 25 US areas.

This TCR was sampled from a woman aged 35 to 49 with acute COVID-19. Input material: PBMCs or T cells enriched from blood (not recorded which). This sequence joins TRBV19 and TRBJ2-3; D unresolved. The CDR3 nucleotides are TGTGCCAGTAGCGCCACTAGCACAGATACGCAGTATTTT. It codes for CASSATSTDTQYF.